The clone carrying this T cell receptor (beta chain) came up a few times. Participants' reported clinical history set cohort assignment. The data originate from a study of blood T cell repertoires in COVID-19. Study-wide background: The samples span acute and convalescent COVID-19 from the United States, Italy and Spain. T cells, B-cell-depleted T cells, or PBMCs supplied cDNA or gDNA.

Germline CDR1 and CDR2: SGHRS and YFSETQ. Trimming removed 4 bases from V and 5 bases from J, with 19 bases in between. The CDR3 is made up of 16 amino acids. As originally analysed: Reference gene primers were amplified, and this amplification served to estimate nucleated cell counts. Sequencing used immunoSEQ multiplex PCR; TCRdb keeps in-frame clones, though not all of them. The V and J calls and clone size come from that table; D and trimming were worked out from the DNA. The sample holds around 220,000 clones, around 80% seen once. The gene calls are TRBV5-1 and TRBJ2-1, with a tentative D call TRBD2 (6 bases). The sample was PBMCs or T cells enriched from blood (not recorded which). The source of this sequence is a woman in her thirties or forties with acute COVID-19. In DNA form, the CDR3 reads TGCGCCAGCAGCGTGGGACTCATGAAAACGGACAATGAGCAGTTCTTC. This codes for CASSVGLMKTDNEQFF.